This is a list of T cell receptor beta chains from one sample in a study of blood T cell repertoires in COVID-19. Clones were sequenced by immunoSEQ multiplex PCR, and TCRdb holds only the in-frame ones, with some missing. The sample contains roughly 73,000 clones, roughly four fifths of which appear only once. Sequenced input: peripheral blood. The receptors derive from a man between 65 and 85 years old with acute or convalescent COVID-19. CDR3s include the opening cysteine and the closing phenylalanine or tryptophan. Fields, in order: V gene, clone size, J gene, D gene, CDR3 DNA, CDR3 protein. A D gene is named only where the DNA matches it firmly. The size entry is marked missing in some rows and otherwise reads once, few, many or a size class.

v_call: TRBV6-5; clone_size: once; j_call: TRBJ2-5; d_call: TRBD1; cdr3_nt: TGTGCCAGCAGCATTACAGGGGGCCGGGAGACCCAGTACTTC; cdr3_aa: CASSITGGRETQYF
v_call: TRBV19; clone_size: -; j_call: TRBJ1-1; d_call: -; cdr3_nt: TGTGCCAGTAGTATAATCGTACAGGGAGACGAAGCTTTCTTT; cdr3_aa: CASSIIVQGDEAFF
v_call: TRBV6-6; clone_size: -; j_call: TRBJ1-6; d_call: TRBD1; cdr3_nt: TGTGCCAGCACCAAGGACAGGGGTTATTCACCCCTCCACTTT; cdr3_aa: CASTKDRGYSPLHF
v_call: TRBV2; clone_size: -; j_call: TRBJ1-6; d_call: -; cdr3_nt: TGTGCCAGACGATTACAGGGACCGGGGACCCTCCACTTT; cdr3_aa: CARRLQGPGTLHF
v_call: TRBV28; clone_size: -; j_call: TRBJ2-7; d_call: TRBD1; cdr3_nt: TGTGCCAGCACAGGTGGGGACAGGCTGACTTACGAGCAGTACTTC; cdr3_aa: CASTGGDRLTYEQYF
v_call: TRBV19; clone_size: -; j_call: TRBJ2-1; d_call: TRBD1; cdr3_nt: TGTGCCAGTAGTACCTACTACCTCGGACAGGGGAGCTACAATGAGCAGTTCTTC; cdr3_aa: CASSTYYLGQGSYNEQFF
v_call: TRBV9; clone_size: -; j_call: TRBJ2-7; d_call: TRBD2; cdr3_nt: TGTGCCAGCAGCGTAGCGGGAGGGAGTCTGGAGCAGTACTTC; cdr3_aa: CASSVAGGSLEQYF
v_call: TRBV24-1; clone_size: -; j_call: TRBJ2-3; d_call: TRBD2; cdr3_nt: TGTGCCACCTCAAGCGGGAGGTTGACAGATACGCAGTATTTT; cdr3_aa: CATSSGRLTDTQYF
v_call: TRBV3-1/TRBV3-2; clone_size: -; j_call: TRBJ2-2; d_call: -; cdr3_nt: TGTGCCAGCAGCCCCGTAGCTTCCCCGGCCGGGGAGCTGTTTTTT; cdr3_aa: CASSPVASPAGELFF
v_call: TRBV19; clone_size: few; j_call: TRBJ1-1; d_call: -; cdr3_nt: TGTGCCAGTAGTGCCAGGGGTGAGAGCACTGAAGCTTTCTTT; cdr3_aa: CASSARGESTEAFF
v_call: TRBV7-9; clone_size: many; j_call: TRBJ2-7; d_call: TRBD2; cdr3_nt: TGTGCCAGCAGCTTAGGATTAGCGGGAGGGCCTGGGGAGCAGTACTTC; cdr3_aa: CASSLGLAGGPGEQYF
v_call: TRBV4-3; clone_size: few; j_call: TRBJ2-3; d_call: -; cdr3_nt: TGCGCCAGCAGCCAAGAAGGGAGCGGTCCTAGCACAGATACGCAGTATTTT; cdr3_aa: CASSQEGSGPSTDTQYF
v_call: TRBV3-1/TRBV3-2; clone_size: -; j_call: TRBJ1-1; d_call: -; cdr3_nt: TGTGCCAGCAGCCAAGAACCCCACGGGAACACTGAAGCTTTCTTT; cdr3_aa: CASSQEPHGNTEAFF
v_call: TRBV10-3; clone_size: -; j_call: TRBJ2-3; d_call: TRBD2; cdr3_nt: TGTGCCATCGCCCCTAGCGGGAGGGCAACGACAGATACGCAGTATTTT; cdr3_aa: CAIAPSGRATTDTQYF
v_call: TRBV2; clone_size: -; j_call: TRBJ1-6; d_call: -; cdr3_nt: TGTGCCAGCAGTGAAGCCCTGCTTCGGTCACCCCTCCACTTT; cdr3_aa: CASSEALLRSPLHF
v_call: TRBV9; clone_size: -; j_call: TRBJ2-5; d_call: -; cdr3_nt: TGTGCCAGCAGCGTAGAAGGGACACAGAAAGAGACCCAGTACTTC; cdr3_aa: CASSVEGTQKETQYF
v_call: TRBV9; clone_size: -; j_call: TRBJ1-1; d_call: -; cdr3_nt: TGTGCCAGCAGCGCCTCCCAGGGGATCGGCACTGAAGCTTTCTTT; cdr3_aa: CASSASQGIGTEAFF
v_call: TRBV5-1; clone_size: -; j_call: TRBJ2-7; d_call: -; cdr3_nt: TGCGCCAGCAGCTTGGCACCGCGGGGCGGGGATTACGAGCAGTACTTC; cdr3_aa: CASSLAPRGGDYEQYF
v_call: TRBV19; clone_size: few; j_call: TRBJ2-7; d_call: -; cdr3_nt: TGTGCCAGTAGTATAAAAGGAGGGACGTCCTACGAGCAGTACTTC; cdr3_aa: CASSIKGGTSYEQYF
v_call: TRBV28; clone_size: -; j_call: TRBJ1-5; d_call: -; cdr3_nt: TGTGCCAGCAGCTTGACTCCCGAAAGGGGTCAGCCCCAGCATTTT; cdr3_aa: CASSLTPERGQPQHF
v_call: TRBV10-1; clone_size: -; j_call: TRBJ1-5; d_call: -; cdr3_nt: TGCGCCAGCAGTGAGTCGACGCAGGGGAGCAATCAGCCCCAGCATTTT; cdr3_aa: CASSESTQGSNQPQHF
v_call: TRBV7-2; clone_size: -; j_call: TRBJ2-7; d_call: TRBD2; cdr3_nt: TGTGCCAGCACCCGGACTAGCGGGAGCTACGAGCAGTACTTC; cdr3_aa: CASTRTSGSYEQYF
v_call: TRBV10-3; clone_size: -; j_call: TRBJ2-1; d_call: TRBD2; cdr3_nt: TGTGCCATCCGGGGGGGCCAGGGGAGAGGAGGGGATGAGCAGTTCTTC; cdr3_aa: CAIRGGQGRGGDEQFF
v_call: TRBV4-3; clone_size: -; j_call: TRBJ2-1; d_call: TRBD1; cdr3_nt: TGCGCCAGCAGCGCCGGGACAGCCAATGAGCAGTTCTTC; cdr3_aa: CASSAGTANEQFF
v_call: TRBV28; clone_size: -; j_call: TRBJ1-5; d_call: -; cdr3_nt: TGTGCCAGCAACCCCCTTAGCGGGGGTCAGCCCCAGCATTTT; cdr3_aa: CASNPLSGGQPQHF
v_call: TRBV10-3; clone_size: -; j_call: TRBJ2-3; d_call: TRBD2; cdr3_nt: TGTGCCATCAGTGACCCGCTGGAGCGGGAGGGCCGGGGAGATACGCAGTATTTT; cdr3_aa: CAISDPLEREGRGDTQYF
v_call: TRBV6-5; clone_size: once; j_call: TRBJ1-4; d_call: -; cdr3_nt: TGTGCCAGCAGTTACGGGGGGGCGGATGAAAAACTGTTTTTT; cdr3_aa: CASSYGGADEKLFF
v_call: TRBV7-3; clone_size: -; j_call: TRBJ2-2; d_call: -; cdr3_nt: TGTGCCAGCAGCTCGGACGGGGTCCCCGGGGAGCTGTTTTTT; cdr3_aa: CASSSDGVPGELFF
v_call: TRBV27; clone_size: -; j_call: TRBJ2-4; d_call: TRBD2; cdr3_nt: TGTGCCAGCAGTCCGACGACTAGCGGGAGTATTAAAAACATTCAGTACTTC; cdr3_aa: CASSPTTSGSIKNIQYF
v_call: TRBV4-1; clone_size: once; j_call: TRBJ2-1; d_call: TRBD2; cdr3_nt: TGCGCCAGCAGCCAAGGGACTAGCGGGAGTGCCAGCTCCTACAATGAGCAGTTCTTC; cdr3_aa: CASSQGTSGSASSYNEQFF
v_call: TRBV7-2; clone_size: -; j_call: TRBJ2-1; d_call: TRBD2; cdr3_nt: TGTGCCAGCAGCTTACCCGGGAGGGCCGTTCGGAATGAGCAGTTCTTC; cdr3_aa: CASSLPGRAVRNEQFF